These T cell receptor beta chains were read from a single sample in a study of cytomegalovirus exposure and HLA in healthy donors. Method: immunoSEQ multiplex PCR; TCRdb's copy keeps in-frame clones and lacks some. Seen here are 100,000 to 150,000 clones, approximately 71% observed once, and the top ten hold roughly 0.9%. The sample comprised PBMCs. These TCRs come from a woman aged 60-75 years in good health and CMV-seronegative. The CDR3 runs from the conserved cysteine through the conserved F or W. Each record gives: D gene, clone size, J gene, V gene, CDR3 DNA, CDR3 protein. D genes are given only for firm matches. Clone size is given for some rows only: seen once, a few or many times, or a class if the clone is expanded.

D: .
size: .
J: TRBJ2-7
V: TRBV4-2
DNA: TGTGCCAGCAGCCAAGCCCTAGGTGCCCTTGGCGACGAGCAGTACTTC
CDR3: CASSQALGALGDEQYF

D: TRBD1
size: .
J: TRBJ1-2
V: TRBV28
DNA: TGTGCCAGCAGTGGTCCGGACAGGGGGCAGGGTGGCTACACCTTC
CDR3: CASSGPDRGQGGYTF

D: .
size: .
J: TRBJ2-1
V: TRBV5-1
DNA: TGCGCCAGCAGCTTGGCTGCCAGGGCTGATGAGCAGTTCTTC
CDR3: CASSLAARADEQFF

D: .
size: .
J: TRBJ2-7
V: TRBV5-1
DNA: TGCGCCAGCAGCTCTCCGGACACCGCCACCTACGAGCAGTACTTC
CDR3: CASSSPDTATYEQYF

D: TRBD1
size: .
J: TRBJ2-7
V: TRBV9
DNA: TGTGCCAGCAGCGCAAGGGACAGGGCAGTGCAGTACTTC
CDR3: CASSARDRAVQYF

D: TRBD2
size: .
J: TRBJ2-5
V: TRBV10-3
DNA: TGTGCCATCAGTGACCTCCTAGCGGGAGGGCCGGAGACCCAGTACTTC
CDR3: CAISDLLAGGPETQYF

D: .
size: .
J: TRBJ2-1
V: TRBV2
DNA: TGTGCCAGCATGGGGGGAGAGCTCAATGAGCAGTTCTTC
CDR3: CASMGGELNEQFF

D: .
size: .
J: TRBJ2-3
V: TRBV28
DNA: TGTGCCAGCAGCCTATCCGGGAGAGGCACAGATACGCAGTATTTT
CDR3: CASSLSGRGTDTQYF

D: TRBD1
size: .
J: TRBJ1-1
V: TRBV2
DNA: TGTGCCAGCAGTGCGTCAGGGGGGACTGAAGCTTTCTTT
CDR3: CASSASGGTEAFF

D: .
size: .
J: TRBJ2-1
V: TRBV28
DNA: TGTGCCAGCAGCAGGGGATCTAGCGGCCACAATGAGCAGTTCTTC
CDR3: CASSRGSSGHNEQFF

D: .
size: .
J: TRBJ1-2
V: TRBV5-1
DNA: TGCGCCAGCAGCTTGCCAGAAGGGGGTAGCTACACCTTC
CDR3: CASSLPEGGSYTF

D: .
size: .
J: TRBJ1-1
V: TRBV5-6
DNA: TGTGCCAGCGGCTCACCCCGGGGGAGTGGCACTGAAGCTTTCTTT
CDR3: CASGSPRGSGTEAFF

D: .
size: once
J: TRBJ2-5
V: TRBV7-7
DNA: TGTGCTAGCAGCTTTCCCAGGGGTTCCGGTGGAGAGACCCAGTACTTC
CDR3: CASSFPRGSGGETQYF

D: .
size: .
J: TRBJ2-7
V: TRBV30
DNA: TGTGCCTGGAGTCCCTCGCGGGATTTTATCTCCTACGAGCAGTACTTC
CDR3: CAWSPSRDFISYEQYF

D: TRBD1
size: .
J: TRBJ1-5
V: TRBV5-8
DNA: TGTGCCAGCAGCTTAAGCCTCGGACAGGGGCTACCAGGCAATCAGCCCCAGCATTTT
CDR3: CASSLSLGQGLPGNQPQHF

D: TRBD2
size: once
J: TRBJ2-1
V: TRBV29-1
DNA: TGCAGCGTTGAAGGGACTAGCTACAATGAGCAGTTCTTC
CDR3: CSVEGTSYNEQFF

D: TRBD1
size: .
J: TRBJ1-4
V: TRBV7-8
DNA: TGTGCCAGCAGCGGAACCGACAGGGGGCTAGGAAAACTGTTTTTT
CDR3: CASSGTDRGLGKLFF

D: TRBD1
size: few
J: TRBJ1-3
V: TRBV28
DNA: TGTGCCAGCAGTTTAGCGGGGACAGGGAAAGGAAACACCATATATTTT
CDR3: CASSLAGTGKGNTIYF

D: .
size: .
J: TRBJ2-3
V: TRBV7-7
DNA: TGTGCCAGCGGTCGTCGACCCACGGAGGGAGATACGCAGTATTTT
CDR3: CASGRRPTEGDTQYF

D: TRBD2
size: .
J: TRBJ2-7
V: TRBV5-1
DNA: TGCGCCAGCAGTTTGGGACTAGCGGGACCCGCCGAGCAGTACTTC
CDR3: CASSLGLAGPAEQYF

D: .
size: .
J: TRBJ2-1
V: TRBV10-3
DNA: TGTGCCATCAGTGAGTCGTTGCGGCTCTCCTACAATGAGCAGTTCTTC
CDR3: CAISESLRLSYNEQFF

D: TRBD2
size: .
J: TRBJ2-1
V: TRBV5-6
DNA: TGTGCCAGCAGCTTAACTAGCGGGAGAAACAATGAGCAGTTCTTC
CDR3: CASSLTSGRNNEQFF

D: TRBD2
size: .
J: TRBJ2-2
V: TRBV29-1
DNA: TGCAGCGTCCCATGGGCTAGCGGGACCGGGGAGCTGTTTTTT
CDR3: CSVPWASGTGELFF

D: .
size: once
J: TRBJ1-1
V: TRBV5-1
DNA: TGCGCCAGCAGCTTGGAGGGGAGGGACACTGAAGCTTTCTTT
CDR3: CASSLEGRDTEAFF

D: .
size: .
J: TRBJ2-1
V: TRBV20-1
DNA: TGCAGTGCTACGAAGGGGAATGAGCAGTTCTTC
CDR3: CSATKGNEQFF

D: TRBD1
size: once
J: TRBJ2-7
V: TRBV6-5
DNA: TGTGCCAGCAGTTACCCAGGACAGGGGGTTCACGAGCAGTACTTC
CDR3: CASSYPGQGVHEQYF

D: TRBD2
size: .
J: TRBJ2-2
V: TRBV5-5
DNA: TGTGCCAGCAGCTTGGCCAGGGGACTAGCAGGAGGAACCGGGGAGCTGTTTTTT
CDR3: CASSLARGLAGGTGELFF

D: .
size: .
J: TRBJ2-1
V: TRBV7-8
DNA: TGTGCCAGCAGCTTATGGGGAGGAGCCTACAATGAGCAGTTCTTC
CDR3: CASSLWGGAYNEQFF

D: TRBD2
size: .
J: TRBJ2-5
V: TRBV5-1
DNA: TGCGCCAGCAGCTTATCACTAGCGGGAGGTACAGAGACCCAGTACTTC
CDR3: CASSLSLAGGTETQYF

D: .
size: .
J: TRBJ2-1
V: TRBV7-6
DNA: TGTGCCAGCAGCTTTTCAGCGAATGAGCAGTTCTTC
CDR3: CASSFSANEQFF

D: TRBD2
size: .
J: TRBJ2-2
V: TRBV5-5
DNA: TGTGCCAGCAGAGGGACTAGCGGGAGTCTTACCGGGGAGCTGTTTTTT
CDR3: CASRGTSGSLTGELFF

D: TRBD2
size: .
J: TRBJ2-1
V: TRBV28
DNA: TGTGCCAGCAGTTCCAGACTAGCGGGACCCAATGAGCAGTTCTTC
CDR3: CASSSRLAGPNEQFF

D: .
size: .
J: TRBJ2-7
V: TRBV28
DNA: TGTGCCAGCAGAAACGAGGGAGGCGGTTACGAGCAGTACTTC
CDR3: CASRNEGGGYEQYF

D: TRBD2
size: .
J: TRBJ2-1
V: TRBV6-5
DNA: TGTGCCAGCAGTTCACGCTTAGCGGGAGGTTTGGGTGAGCAGTTCTTC
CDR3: CASSSRLAGGLGEQFF

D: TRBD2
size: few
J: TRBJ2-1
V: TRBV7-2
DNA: TGTGCCAGCAGCTTACAGCCTAGCGGGGGCTACAATGAGCAGTTCTTC
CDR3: CASSLQPSGGYNEQFF

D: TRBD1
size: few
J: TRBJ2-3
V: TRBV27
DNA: TGTGCCAGCAGTCCCGGGACAGGGAGCCCAGATACGCAGTATTTT
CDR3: CASSPGTGSPDTQYF

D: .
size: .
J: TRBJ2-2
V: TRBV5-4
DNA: TGTGCCAGCAGCTTAGGCGGGGCGAACACCGGGGAGCTGTTTTTT
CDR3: CASSLGGANTGELFF

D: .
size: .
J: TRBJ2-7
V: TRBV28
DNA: TGTGCCAGCAGTTTATGGAGAGTCTCCTACGAGCAGTACTTC
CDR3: CASSLWRVSYEQYF

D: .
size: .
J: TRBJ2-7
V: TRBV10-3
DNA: TGTGCCATCAGTGAGGGAACTAGTCGGCGGGAGCAGTACTTC
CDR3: CAISEGTSRREQYF

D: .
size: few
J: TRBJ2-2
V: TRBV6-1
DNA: TGTGCCAGCACCCACCCAGGGGCCGGGGAGCTGTTTTTT
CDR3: CASTHPGAGELFF

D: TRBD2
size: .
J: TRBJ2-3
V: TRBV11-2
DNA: TGTGCCAGCAGCCCTAGCGGGAGGGAAACAGATACGCAGTATTTT
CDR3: CASSPSGRETDTQYF

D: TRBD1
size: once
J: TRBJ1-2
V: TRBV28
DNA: TGTGCCAGCAGTTGGCGGAACAGGGGACGTAGTGGCTACACCTTC
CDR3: CASSWRNRGRSGYTF

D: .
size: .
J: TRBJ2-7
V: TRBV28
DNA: TGTGCCAGCAGTTTACGGGAGATGGACGAGCAGTACTTC
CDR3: CASSLREMDEQYF

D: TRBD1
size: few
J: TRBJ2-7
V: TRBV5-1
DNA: TGCGCCAGCAGCAAAGGGACAGCCGACACTACCTACGAGCAGTACTTC
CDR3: CASSKGTADTTYEQYF

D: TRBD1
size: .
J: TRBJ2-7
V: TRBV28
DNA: TGTGCCTCCTTAACAGGGGGGCTCTACGAGCAGTACTTC
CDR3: CASLTGGLYEQYF

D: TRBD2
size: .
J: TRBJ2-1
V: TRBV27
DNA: TGTGCCAGCAGGCTAGCGGGGGGGGCAAATGAGCAGTTCTTC
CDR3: CASRLAGGANEQFF

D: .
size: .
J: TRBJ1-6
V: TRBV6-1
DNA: TGTGCCAGCAGTGAAGCCCAACTACCAAATTCACCCCTCCACTTT
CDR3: CASSEAQLPNSPLHF

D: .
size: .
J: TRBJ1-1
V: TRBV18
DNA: TGTGCCAGCTCACCAATCAGGGGAACGGGGACTGAAGCTTTCTTT
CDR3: CASSPIRGTGTEAFF

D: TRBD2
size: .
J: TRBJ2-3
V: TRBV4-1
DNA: TGCGCCAGCACGCAGACCGGGGGGACGAGCACAGATACGCAGTATTTT
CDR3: CASTQTGGTSTDTQYF

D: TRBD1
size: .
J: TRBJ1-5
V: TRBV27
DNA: TGTGCCAGCAGTTTCACCCGCCCCGGGACAGGGGTTTTCAGTCAGCCCCAGCATTTT
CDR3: CASSFTRPGTGVFSQPQHF

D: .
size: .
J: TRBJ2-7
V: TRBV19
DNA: TGTGCCAGTAGTAACTATCCGGGACAATGGTCCGAGCAGTACTTC
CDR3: CASSNYPGQWSEQYF

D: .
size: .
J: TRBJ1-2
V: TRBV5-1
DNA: TGCGCCAGCAGCTTGGTTGGAGGGCGCTACACCTTC
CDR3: CASSLVGGRYTF

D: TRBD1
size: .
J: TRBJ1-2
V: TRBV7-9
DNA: TGTGCCAGCAGCTTTACCGGGACAGGGGTTTATGGCTACACCTTC
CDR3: CASSFTGTGVYGYTF

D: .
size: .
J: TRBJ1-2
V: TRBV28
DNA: TGTGCCAGCAGTTCAATTTATGGCTACACCTTC
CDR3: CASSSIYGYTF

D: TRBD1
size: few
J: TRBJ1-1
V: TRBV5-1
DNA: TGCGCCAGCAGCTTGTACCAGGGGGCTTTGACAACTGAAGCTTTCTTT
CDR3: CASSLYQGALTTEAFF